A single sample gave rise to the 8 T cell receptor beta chains below, sequenced in a study of cytomegalovirus exposure and HLA in healthy donors. PCR amplification relied on 60 Vbeta primers (plus 13 Jbeta primers). Sequenced by immunoSEQ multiplex PCR; TCRdb stores in-frame clones only, minus some. The top ten clones hold about 5.7% of a sample with some 100,000 clones, just under 70% of them seen once. Sample: PBMCs. The receptors shown here come from a woman in her 70s in good health and CMV-seropositive.

This chain joins TRBV7-2 and TRBJ1-5, with D uncertain. The CDR3 is 15 residues long. Trimming took off 2 bases at V and 6 bases at J, with 14 bases between the two ends. Looked up from germline, CDR1 is SGHTA and CDR2 is FQGNSA. The CDR3 DNA sequence: TGTGCCAGCAGCTTAATGGCCGTTGCAGTTCAGCCCCAGCATTTT. Protein product: CASSLMAVAVQPQHF. Based on the CDR3 plus reference TRBV7-2 and TRBJ1-5, the full variable domain is GAGVSQSPSNKVTEKGKDVELRCDPISGHTALYWYRQSLGQGLEFLIYFQGNSAPDKSGLPSDRFSAERTGGSVSTLTIQRTQQEDSAVYLCASSLMAVAVQPQHFGDGTRLSIL.

V gene TRBV6-5 combines with J gene TRBJ1-6; TRBD1 aligns across 8 bases. With V trimmed by 2 bases and J by 10 bases, 7 bases remained unmatched. The CDR3 has 15 residues. Germline CDR1 MNHEY, CDR2 SVGAGI. The CDR3 loop is CASSYDRGRDSPLHF. The CDR3, as DNA: TGTGCCAGCAGTTACGACAGGGGACGAGACTCACCCCTCCACTTT.

This chain uses TRBV6-4 with TRBJ1-1; TRBD1 agrees at 7 bases. Germline V CDR1 and CDR2: MRHNA, SNTAGT. CDR3 length equals 15 residues. The V gene end was trimmed by 6 bases and the J gene end by 4 bases; junction bases not matched to a gene: 11. The CDR3 reads CASRGGEGGSTEAFF. For the CDR3, the DNA is TGTGCCAGCAGGGGCGGAGAAGGGGGCAGCACTGAAGCTTTCTTT.

The V call is TRBV12-5, the J call TRBJ1-6, with D hard to call. Trimming cost V 0 bases and J 7 bases, with 19 bases left between them. Germline V gene sequence: CDR1 LGHNT, CDR2 FRNRAP. CDR3 length equals 18 residues. Here the CDR3 reads CASGLVIPTRGYNSPLHF. CDR3 nucleotide sequence: TGTGCTAGTGGTTTGGTAATCCCCACCCGGGGTTACAATTCACCCCTCCACTTT. Drawing the rest from reference TRBV12-5 and TRBJ1-6, the complete variable domain is DARVTQTPRHKVTEMGQEVTMRCQPILGHNTVFWYRQTMMQGLELLAYFRNRAPLDDSGMPKDRFSAEMPDATLATLKIQPSEPRDSAVYFCASGLVIPTRGYNSPLHFGNGTRLTVT.

The rearrangement joins TRBV2 to TRBJ1-6; TRBD1 agrees at 10 bases. The V gene's germline CDR1 is SNHLY and CDR2 FYNNEI. V was clipped by 7 bases and J by 9 bases; unmatched bases: 3. The CDR3 runs to 13 residues. CDR3 in DNA: TGTGCCAGCAAAGGGACAGGGGCTTCACCCCTCCACTTT. Protein product: CASKGTGASPLHF.

This chain joins TRBV10-3 and TRBJ1-1; a weak D match, TRBD1 (5 bases). The germline gives CDR1 ENHRY, CDR2 SYGVKD. The CDR3 consists of 14 residues. V was clipped by 6 bases and J by 1 base, with 12 bases between them. The CDR3 protein is CAIRRQTPNTEAFF. CDR3 coding DNA: TGTGCCATCAGGAGACAGACACCGAACACTGAAGCTTTCTTT.

This CDR3 reads CASSGTGGGANVLTF. The CDR3 region has the DNA TGCGCCAGCAGCGGGACAGGGGGAGGGGCCAACGTCCTGACTTTC. The rearrangement uses TRBV5-1 and TRBJ2-6, with 11 nucleotides matching TRBD1. CDR1 and CDR2 from the germline V gene are SGHRS and YFSETQ. V was pared by 4 bases and J by 4 bases, with 1 base of the junction left unmatched. This CDR3 is 15 amino acids long.

In its sample, this clone was seen a few times. The rearrangement uses TRBV29-1 and TRBJ1-5; tentative D call: TRBD1 (6 bases). Looked up from germline, CDR1 is SQVTM and CDR2 is ANQGSEA. The V and J ends lost 7 bases and 3 bases respectively, with 10 bases between them. There are 12 residues in the CDR3. The CDR3 loop is CSAGQTNQPQHF. The CDR3 DNA follows: TGCAGCGCCGGACAGACCAATCAGCCCCAGCATTTT. Full variable domain (missing parts from reference TRBV29-1 and TRBJ1-5): SAVISQKPSRDICQRGTSLTIQCQVDSQVTMMFWYRQQPGQSLTLIATANQGSEATYESGFVIDKFPISRPNLTFSTLTVSNMSPEDSSIYLCSAGQTNQPQHFGDGTRLSIL.